A selection of T cell receptor beta chains follows, all from one sample in a study of blood T cell repertoires in COVID-19. Profiling relied on immunoSEQ multiplex PCR, and the TCRdb table lists in-frame clones only, not all of them. The table records about 30,000 clones, 88% of them present only once. What was sequenced was peripheral blood. These receptors were taken from a human donor in a cohort sampled during active COVID-19. Each CDR3 is given with its conserved first and last residue. Each record gives: clone size, D gene, V gene, J gene, CDR3 DNA, CDR3 protein. D genes are given only for firm matches. Expanded clones get a size class; other rows say once, few or many, or leave the size out.

NA	NA	TRBV30	TRBJ1-5	TGTGCCTGGGCCGGACCAGGGACACCCCGAGGGAAGCCCCAGCATTTT	CAWAGPGTPRGKPQHF
NA	TRBD1	TRBV6-5	TRBJ1-5	TGTGCCAGCAGCCCCGGACAGGGGAGTAATCAGCCCCAGCATTTT	CASSPGQGSNQPQHF
NA	TRBD1	TRBV10-3	TRBJ2-1	TGTGCCATCAGTGAGTCCTTCTTCCGGGACAGGGGGGACAATGAGCAGTTCTTC	CAISESFFRDRGDNEQFF
NA	NA	TRBV10-1	TRBJ1-1	TGCGCCAGCAGTGAACTCCCGAACACTGAAGCTTTCTTT	CASSELPNTEAFF
NA	NA	TRBV19	TRBJ2-3	TGTGCCAGTAGTATATCAGGGGTGAACACAGATACGCAGTATTTT	CASSISGVNTDTQYF
NA	TRBD1	TRBV7-6	TRBJ1-6	TGTGCCAGCAGCCCGGGACAGGCGCGACGTTCACCCCTCCACTTT	CASSPGQARRSPLHF
NA	NA	TRBV19	TRBJ1-1	TGTGCCAGTAGCACCTCAGGGTCGGTCACTGAAGCTTTCTTT	CASSTSGSVTEAFF
NA	TRBD2	TRBV10-1	TRBJ2-3	TGCGCCAGCAGTGAGTCCGGGCGGGGGGCGCAGTATTTT	CASSESGRGAQYF
NA	TRBD1	TRBV29-1	TRBJ1-2	TGCAGCGTGGACACGGACAGGGGAACTTATGGCTACACCTTC	CSVDTDRGTYGYTF
NA	NA	TRBV9	TRBJ1-5	TGTGCCAGCAGCATAGTTACGAGTTATCAGCCCCAGCATTTT	CASSIVTSYQPQHF
NA	TRBD1	TRBV4-1	TRBJ1-1	TGCGCCAGCGGTGAAGCCGTTACAGGGGTTTTCTTCACTGAAGCTTTCTTT	CASGEAVTGVFFTEAFF
once	NA	TRBV5-1	TRBJ2-5	TGCGCCAGCAGCTTGTCAGTGAGGCAAGAGACCCAGTACTTC	CASSLSVRQETQYF
NA	TRBD2	TRBV13	TRBJ2-5	TGTGCCAGCAGCTCGACGGGACTAGCGGAAGAGACCCAGTACTTC	CASSSTGLAEETQYF
NA	NA	TRBV11-2	TRBJ1-2	TGTGCCAGCAGCTCACCTAGGGGTTCCTATGGCTACACCTTC	CASSSPRGSYGYTF
NA	TRBD1	TRBV7-9	TRBJ1-3	TGTGCCAGCAGCTGGGGACAGGGAACAGGGAACACCATATATTTT	CASSWGQGTGNTIYF
NA	NA	TRBV19	TRBJ2-1	TGTGCCAGTAACCCGGTAAGCTCCTACAATGAGCAGTTCTTC	CASNPVSSYNEQFF
NA	NA	TRBV5-1	TRBJ1-4	TGCGCCAGCAGGGGGATAGGTGCGGGGGAAGAAAAACTGTTTTTT	CASRGIGAGEEKLFF
once	NA	TRBV2	TRBJ1-2	TGTGCCAGCAGTCCAGGGAATGGCTACACCTTC	CASSPGNGYTF
few	NA	TRBV5-1	TRBJ1-1	TGCGCCAGCAGCTTGGAGAGTAGGAACACTGAAGCTTTCTTT	CASSLESRNTEAFF
once	NA	TRBV9	TRBJ2-7	TGTGCCAGCAACGAGGGTCTCAGCTCCTACGAGCAGTACTTC	CASNEGLSSYEQYF
NA	TRBD2	TRBV13	TRBJ2-1	TGTGCCAGCAGCGCCGGGACTAGCGGGGGGGAGCAGTTCTTC	CASSAGTSGGEQFF
NA	NA	TRBV6-6	TRBJ1-2	TGTGCCAGCAGCCCCCGGGGTCGCTATGGCTACACCTTC	CASSPRGRYGYTF
NA	TRBD2	TRBV7-9	TRBJ2-3	TGTGCCAGCAGCTTAGAAGGACTAGCGGGGGCTACGCAGTATTTT	CASSLEGLAGATQYF
NA	NA	TRBV5-1	TRBJ2-1	TGCGCCAGCAGCTTGTCGGAGGGTGAGCAGTTCTTC	CASSLSEGEQFF
NA	NA	TRBV6-5	TRBJ1-1	TGTGCCAGCACCCAACGGAGGAACACTGAAGCTTTCTTT	CASTQRRNTEAFF
NA	TRBD1	TRBV7-9	TRBJ2-7	TGTGCCAGCAGCCCCGACAGGGTAGGGTCCTACGAGCAGTACTTC	CASSPDRVGSYEQYF
NA	NA	TRBV7-6	TRBJ2-6	TGTGCCAGCAGCTTTGGTCATAGCCAATCTGGGGCCAACGTCCTGACTTTC	CASSFGHSQSGANVLTF
NA	NA	TRBV12-3/TRBV12-4	TRBJ2-3	TGTGCCAGCAGTCTCGGTTATACGCAGTATTTT	CASSLGYTQYF
once	TRBD2	TRBV6-5	TRBJ2-1	TGTGCCAGCAGGCTAGCGGGGGTAAACAATGAGCAGTTCTTC	CASRLAGVNNEQFF
NA	TRBD1	TRBV7-9	TRBJ1-4	TGTGCCAGCCCCGTGGGGACAGATTTTGAAAAACTGTTTTTT	CASPVGTDFEKLFF
NA	NA	TRBV7-2	TRBJ2-2	TGTGCCAGCAGCTCCCGCCCTACTCGCACCGGGGAGCTGTTTTTT	CASSSRPTRTGELFF
NA	NA	TRBV4-1	TRBJ1-2	TGCGCCAGCAGCCAAGCTGGGGGGTACTATGGCTACACCTTC	CASSQAGGYYGYTF
NA	TRBD1	TRBV5-4	TRBJ1-6	TGTGCCAGCAGTTCAGGGGGCATCACTTCACCCCTCCACTTT	CASSSGGITSPLHF